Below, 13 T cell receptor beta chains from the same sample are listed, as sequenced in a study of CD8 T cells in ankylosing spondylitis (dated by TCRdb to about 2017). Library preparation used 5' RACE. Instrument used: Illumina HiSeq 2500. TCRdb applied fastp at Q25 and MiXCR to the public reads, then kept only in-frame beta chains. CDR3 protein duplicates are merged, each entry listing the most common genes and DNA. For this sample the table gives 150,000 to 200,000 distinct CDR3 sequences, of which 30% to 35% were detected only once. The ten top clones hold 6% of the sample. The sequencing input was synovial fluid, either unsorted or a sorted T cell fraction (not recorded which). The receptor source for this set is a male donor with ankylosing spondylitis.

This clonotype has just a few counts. CDR3: CASKERGGPYNEQFF. DNA for the CDR3: TGCGCCAGCAAAGAGCGGGGGGGCCCCTACAATGAGCAGTTCTTC. This chain connects TRBV5-1 to TRBJ2-1, with 10 bases aligning to TRBD2. The trim removed 6 bases at V and 2 bases at J, leaving 5 bases unmatched. The CDR3 totals 15 residues. Germline values: CDR1 SGHRS, CDR2 YFSETQ.

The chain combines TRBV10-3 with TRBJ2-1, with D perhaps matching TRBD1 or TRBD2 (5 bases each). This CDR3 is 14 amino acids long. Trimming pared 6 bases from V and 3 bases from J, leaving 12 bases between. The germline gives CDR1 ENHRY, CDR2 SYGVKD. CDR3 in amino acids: CAISPGTGYNEQFF. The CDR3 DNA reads TGTGCCATCAGCCCCGGGACGGGCTACAATGAGCAGTTCTTC.

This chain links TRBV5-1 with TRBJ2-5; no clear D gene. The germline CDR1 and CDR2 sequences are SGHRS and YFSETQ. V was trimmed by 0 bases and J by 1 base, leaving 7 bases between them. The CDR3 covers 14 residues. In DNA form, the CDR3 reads TGCGCCAGCAGCTTGGTGTCGTCCCAAGAGACCCAGTACTTC. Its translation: CASSLVSSQETQYF.

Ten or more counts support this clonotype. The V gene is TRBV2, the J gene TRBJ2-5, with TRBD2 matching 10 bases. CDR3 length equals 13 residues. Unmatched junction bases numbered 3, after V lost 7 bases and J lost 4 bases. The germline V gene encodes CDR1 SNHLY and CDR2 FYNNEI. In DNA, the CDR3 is TGTGCCAGCAACAGACTAGCGGGAGAGACCCAGTACTTC. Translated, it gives CASNRLAGETQYF.

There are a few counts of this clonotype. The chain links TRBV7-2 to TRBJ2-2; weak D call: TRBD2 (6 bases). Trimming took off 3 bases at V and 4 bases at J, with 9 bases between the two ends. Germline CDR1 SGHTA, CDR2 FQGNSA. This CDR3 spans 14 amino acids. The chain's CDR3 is CASSFGGATGELFF. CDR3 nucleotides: TGTGCCAGCAGCTTTGGCGGGGCCACCGGGGAGCTGTTTTTT. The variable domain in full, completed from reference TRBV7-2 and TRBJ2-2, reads GAGVSQSPSNKVTEKGKDVELRCDPISGHTALYWYRQSLGQGLEFLIYFQGNSAPDKSGLPSDRFSAERTGGSVSTLTIQRTQQEDSAVYLCASSFGGATGELFFGEGSRLTVL.

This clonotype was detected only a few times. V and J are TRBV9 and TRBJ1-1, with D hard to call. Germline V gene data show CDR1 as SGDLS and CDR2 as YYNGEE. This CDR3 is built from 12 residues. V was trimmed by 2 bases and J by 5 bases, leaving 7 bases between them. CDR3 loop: CASSVAETEAFF. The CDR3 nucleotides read TGTGCCAGCAGCGTGGCGGAGACTGAAGCTTTCTTT.

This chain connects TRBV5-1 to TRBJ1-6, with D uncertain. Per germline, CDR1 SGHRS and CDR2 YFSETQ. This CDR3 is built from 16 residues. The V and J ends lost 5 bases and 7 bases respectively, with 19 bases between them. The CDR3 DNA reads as TGCGCCAGCAGTTACGATTTAATTGGGTTCAATTCACCCCTCCACTTT. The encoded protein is CASSYDLIGFNSPLHF.

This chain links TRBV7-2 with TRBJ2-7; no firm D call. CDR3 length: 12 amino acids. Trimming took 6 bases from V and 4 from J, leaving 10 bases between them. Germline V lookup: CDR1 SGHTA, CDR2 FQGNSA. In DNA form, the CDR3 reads TGTGCCAGCAGTTCAGGATTTTACGAGCAGTACTTC. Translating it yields CASSSGFYEQYF.

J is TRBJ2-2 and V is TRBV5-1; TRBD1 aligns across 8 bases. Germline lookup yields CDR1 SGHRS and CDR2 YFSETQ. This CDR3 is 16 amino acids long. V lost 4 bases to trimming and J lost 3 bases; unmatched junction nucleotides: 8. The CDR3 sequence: CASSLRTGIDTGELFF. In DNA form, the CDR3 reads TGCGCCAGCAGCCTCCGGACAGGGATAGACACCGGGGAGCTGTTTTTT.

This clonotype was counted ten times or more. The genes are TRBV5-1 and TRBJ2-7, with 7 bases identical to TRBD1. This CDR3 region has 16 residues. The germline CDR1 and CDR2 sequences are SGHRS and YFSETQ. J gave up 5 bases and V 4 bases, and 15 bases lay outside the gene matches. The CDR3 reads CASSTTGPNPTNEQYF. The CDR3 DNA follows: TGCGCCAGCAGCACGACAGGGCCCAATCCAACAAACGAGCAGTACTTC.

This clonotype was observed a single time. CDR3 sequence (DNA): TGTGCCAGCAGTGAAAGTTTGGCAGGAGCTAACTATGGCTACACCTTC. Amino acid sequence: CASSESLAGANYGYTF. The chain carries TRBV2 and TRBJ1-2; D call uncertain. The CDR3 is made up of 16 amino acids. V was cut by 2 bases and J by 0 bases, with 13 bases left in between. The germline V gene has CDR1 SNHLY and CDR2 FYNNEI.

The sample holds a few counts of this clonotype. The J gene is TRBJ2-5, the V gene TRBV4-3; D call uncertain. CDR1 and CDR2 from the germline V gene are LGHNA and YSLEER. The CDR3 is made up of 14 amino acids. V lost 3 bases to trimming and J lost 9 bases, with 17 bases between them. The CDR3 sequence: CASSQEFQVGSQYF. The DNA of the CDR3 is TGCGCCAGCAGCCAGGAATTTCAAGTTGGGTCCCAGTACTTC.

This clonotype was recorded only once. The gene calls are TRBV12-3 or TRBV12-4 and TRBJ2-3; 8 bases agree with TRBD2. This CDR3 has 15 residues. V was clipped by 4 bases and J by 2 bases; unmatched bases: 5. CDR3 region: CASSYKRGFTDTQYF. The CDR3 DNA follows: TGTGCCAGCAGTTACAAGCGGGGGTTCACAGATACGCAGTATTTT.